The source of this T cell receptor beta chain is a study of blood T cells in healthy people across ages. Using a J-beta primer mix together with a sample-barcoded 5' primer, a second PCR was run for roughly 7 to 12 cycles. TCRdb recomputed calls from the 5' RACE reads with MiXCR, one row per CDR3 protein. The sample has more than 1 million distinct CDR3 sequences, 45% seen once. In germline, CDR1 is SQVTM, CDR2 ANQGSEA. The CDR3 totals 15 residues. The J segment lost 4 bases and the V segment lost 4 bases, leaving 8 bases of the junction unmatched. Sequenced material: blood. This sequence was found in a woman in her fifties or sixties in good health. The chain carries TRBV29-1 and TRBJ2-2, with 8 bases lining up with TRBD2. For the CDR3, the DNA is TGCAGCGTTGCGCTTGCGGGAGGAAGCACCGGGGAGCTGTTTTTT. Translation gives CSVALAGGSTGELFF.